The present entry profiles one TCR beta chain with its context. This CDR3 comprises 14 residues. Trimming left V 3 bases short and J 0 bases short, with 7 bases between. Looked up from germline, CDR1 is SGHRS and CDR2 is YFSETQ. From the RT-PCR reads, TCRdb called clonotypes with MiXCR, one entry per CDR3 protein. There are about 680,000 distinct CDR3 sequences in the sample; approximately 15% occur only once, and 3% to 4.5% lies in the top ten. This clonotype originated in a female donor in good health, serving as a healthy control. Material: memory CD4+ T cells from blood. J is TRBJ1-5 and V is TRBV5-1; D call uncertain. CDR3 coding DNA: TGCGCCAGCAGCTCGGAACCTAGCAATCAGCCCCAGCATTTT. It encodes CASSSEPSNQPQHF. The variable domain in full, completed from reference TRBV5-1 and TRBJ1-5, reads KAGVTQTPRYLIKTRGQQVTLSCSPISGHRSVSWYQQTPGQGLQFLFEYFSETQRNKGNFPGRFSGRQFSNSRSEMNVSTLELGDSALYLCASSSEPSNQPQHFGDGTRLSIL.